Each of the 2 T cell receptor beta chains below was sequenced from the same sample in a study of T cells after yellow fever vaccination. Each CDR3 protein is one row after TCRdb ran MiXCR on the 5' RACE reads. The table lists 250,000 to 300,000 distinct CDR3 sequences, around 9.3% of them singletons. Sequencing was performed on CD4+ T cells sorted from PBMCs, taken 5 days after the yellow fever booster vaccination. Source of these receptors: a man between 18 and 35 years old who received the YFV17D yellow fever vaccine.

This chain joins TRBV6-2 or TRBV6-3 and TRBJ2-3; D unresolved. V lost 11 bases and J 6 bases, leaving 12 bases between the germline ends. The CDR3 runs to 11 residues. CDR1 is MNHEY, CDR2 SVGEGT, per germline. The CDR3 loop is CAGSLGDTQYF. CDR3 in DNA: TGTGCCGGCTCGTTGGGTGATACGCAGTATTTT.

This clonotype was recorded many times. The rearrangement joins TRBV10-3 to TRBJ2-6; D gene ambiguous. V was shortened by 9 bases and J by 4 bases, with 10 bases between the two germline ends. This CDR3 has 13 residues. The germline gives CDR1 ENHRY, CDR2 SYGVKD. CDR3 region: CAIQVAGANVLTF. The CDR3 DNA is TGTGCCATTCAGGTGGCAGGGGCCAACGTCCTGACTTTC.